The source of this T cell receptor beta chain is a study of CD8+CD57+ T cells in acquired aplastic anemia. It was genomic DNA that served as the template for profiling TCR beta VDJ and CDR3. TCRdb re-called the reads through MiXCR, storing one row per CDR3 protein. Seen here are about 290,000 distinct CDR3 sequences, 56% observed once, and the top ten hold under 1.5%. Before being chosen for sequencing, patients had shown CD8+CD57+ cell expansion by flow cytometry. Losses at the gene ends were 7 bases for V and 4 bases for J; bases not matched to a gene: 10. This CDR3 has 15 amino acids. The sample comprised sorted CD4+, CD8+, or CD8+CD57+ T cells (not recorded which) from PBMCs. The clonotype was recovered from a human donor with aplastic anemia. This rearrangement joins TRBV12-3 or TRBV12-4 to TRBJ2-5; 9 bases line up with TRBD1. The CDR3 DNA follows: TGTGCCAGCAAACCGGACAGGGGCCGTGGAGAGACCCAGTACTTC. Its translation is CASKPDRGRGETQYF.